The next 6 T cell receptor beta chains were all read from a single sample in a study of regulatory T cells in long-lasting Graves disease. Time point denoted: newly diagnosed GD, antithyroid drugs for less than 3 months. Construction of the TCR library relied on RNA isolated from PBMCs. Both iRepertoire HTBI primers and Arm-PCR of CDR3 regions were used to build the TCR beta libraries. TCRdb recomputed calls from the multiplex PCR reads with MiXCR, one row per CDR3 protein. The sample holds hundreds of thousands of distinct CDR3 sequences, approximately 16% seen once. The same sample was also studied in work on T cells in Graves' hyperthyroidism and ophthalmopathy.

The sequencing used peripheral blood mononuclear cells (PBMCs), collected at new diagnosis, from a patient treated with antithyroid drugs. The receptor set was obtained from a man aged 35 to 55 with Graves disease.

V is TRBV20-1 and J is TRBJ1-1, with D perhaps matching TRBD1 (5 bases). The ends were cut back, 6 bases at V and 4 bases at J, with 15 bases in the middle. The CDR3 has 13 residues. CDR1 and CDR2 (germline): DFQATT, SNEGSKA (reference sequence). In nucleotides, the CDR3 is TGCAGTGCCACCGGGACGTTGGGCACTGAAGCTTTCTTT. It is translated as CSATGTLGTEAFF.

In its sample, this clonotype was seen a few times. The V gene is TRBV4-1, the J gene TRBJ1-4, with D perhaps TRBD1 (5 bases). The CDR3 consists of 16 residues. The germline V and J ends were trimmed by 1 base and 2 bases, with 11 bases remaining between them. The germline V gene has CDR1 MGHRA and CDR2 YSYEKL. CDR3 sequence (DNA): TGCGCCAGCAGCCAAGGCAGGGTGGCGACTAATGAAAAACTGTTTTTT. Amino acid sequence: CASSQGRVATNEKLFF.

This clonotype was counted many times. V usage is TRBV20-1 and J usage is TRBJ1-6; weak D call: TRBD1 (5 bases). CDR3 size: 15 residues. Germline V gives CDR1 DFQATT, CDR2 SNEGSKA (reference sequence). The ends were cut back, 3 bases at V and 7 bases at J, with 16 bases in the middle. The CDR3 loop reads CSAREAGFGNSPLHF. DNA for the CDR3: TGCAGTGCTAGGGAAGCAGGGTTCGGCAATTCACCCCTCCACTTT.

This clonotype was observed at least ten times. The chain carries TRBV2 and TRBJ1-4, with no clear D. Per germline, CDR1 SNHLY and CDR2 FYNNEI. The CDR3 length is 15 residues. V was pared by 6 bases and J by 3 bases, with 14 bases between. The CDR3 region is CASRNSDGSNEKLFF. The CDR3 DNA is TGTGCCAGCAGAAACTCGGACGGATCTAATGAAAAACTGTTTTTT. The whole variable domain, filled in from reference TRBV2 and TRBJ1-4, reads EPEVTQTPSHQVTQMGQEVILRCVPISNHLYFYWYRQILGQKVEFLVSFYNNEISEKSEIFDDQFSVERPDGSNFTLKIRSTKLEDSAMYFCASRNSDGSNEKLFFGSGTQLSVL.

This clonotype was counted a few times. The J gene is TRBJ2-3, the V gene TRBV4-1, with TRBD2 identical over 10 bases. The germline gives CDR1 MGHRA, CDR2 YSYEKL. CDR3 length: 15 amino acids. V shed 4 bases, J shed 4 bases, and the junction held 5 bases outside the gene matches. CDR3 protein: CASSRSGGAPDTQYF. CDR3 sequence (DNA): TGCGCCAGCAGCCGAAGCGGGGGGGCCCCAGATACGCAGTATTTT.

This clonotype was seen at least ten times. J is TRBJ2-7 and V is TRBV28, with D maybe TRBD2 (5 bases). Germline-derived CDR1 and CDR2 are MDHEN and SYDVKM. This CDR3 spans 14 amino acids. Deletions cut 5 bases from V and 2 bases from J, with 13 bases between. Written as DNA, the CDR3 is TGTGCCAGCAGTCGGACTGCCAACCCCTACGAGCAGTACTTC. Protein sequence: CASSRTANPYEQYF.